What follows are 25 T cell receptor beta chains derived from one specimen sequenced in a study of vaccination and CD4 T cells after COVID-19. Treatment here: roughly 10-day PBMC culture with coronavirus spike peptide pools or control peptides (ViraFEST assay). For these TCRs, the target antigens are not known. Sequenced with the Oncomine TCR Beta short-read assay was DNA taken from cultured CD4+ T cells. Using its own MiXCR run on the PCR reads, TCRdb lists one record per CDR3 protein. Of around 18,000 distinct CDR3 sequences in the sample, about 50% are singletons; the top ten hold roughly 7%. The material was CD4+ T cells from blood, cultured in vitro, obtained before SARS-CoV-2 vaccination. Every receptor here comes from a human donor who had recovered from COVID-19.

This clonotype was counted only a few times. This chain uses TRBV6-1 with TRBJ1-2; D gene unclear. Trimming removed 4 bases at V and 2 bases at J, with 11 bases between. The CDR3 runs to 14 residues. The germline V gene has CDR1 MNHNS and CDR2 SASEGT. The CDR3 DNA sequence: TGTGCCAGCAGTGGTGCGACGGGGAACTATGGCTACACCTTC. Amino acids: CASSGATGNYGYTF.

This chain links TRBV5-1 with TRBJ2-5, with 10 nucleotides matching TRBD2. Germline V gene lookup returns CDR1 SGHRS and CDR2 YFSETQ. The CDR3 sequence is 15 residues long. V dropped 4 bases and J dropped 1; count of bases not matched to a gene: 4. CDR3 nucleotide sequence: TGCGCCAGCAGCGCTAGCGGGAGCGCCCAAGAGACCCAGTACTTC. This sequence encodes CASSASGSAQETQYF.

This sequence joins TRBV20-1 and TRBJ2-7, with TRBD2 matching over 12 bases. The germline V gene encodes CDR1 DFQATT and CDR2 SNEGSKA (reference sequence). This CDR3 has 15 residues. V trimming: 5 bases; J trimming: 0 bases; junction bases outside the gene matches: 5. CDR3 sequence: CSAWTSGTSSYEQYF. The CDR3 DNA reads TGCAGTGCTTGGACTAGCGGGACGAGCTCCTACGAGCAGTACTTC.

The sample holds a few counts of this clonotype. The rearrangement uses TRBV20-1 and TRBJ2-5; D uncertain. Trimming cost V 5 bases and J 0 bases, with 10 bases left between them. Germline assignment: CDR1 DFQATT and CDR2 SNEGSKA (reference sequence). This CDR3 has 13 residues. The CDR3 loop reads CSALDGDQETQYF. The CDR3 DNA follows: TGCAGTGCTTTGGACGGTGACCAAGAGACCCAGTACTTC.

There are a few counts of this clonotype. The V call is TRBV20-1, the J call TRBJ2-3; D might be TRBD1 (5 bases). The V gene lost 6 bases and the J gene lost 2 bases, with 12 bases spanning the gap. There are 13 residues in the CDR3. Germline CDR1 is DFQATT and CDR2 is SNEGSKA (reference sequence). CDR3 protein: CSANPTATDTQYF. DNA for the CDR3: TGCAGTGCCAACCCGACAGCCACAGATACGCAGTATTTT.

The chain couples TRBV4-1 to TRBJ2-1; D is uncertain. Germline V gives CDR1 MGHRA, CDR2 YSYEKL. V was shortened by 2 bases and J by 2 bases, with 10 bases between the two germline ends. The CDR3 length is 15 residues. Here the CDR3 reads CASSQTSNTYNEQFF. CDR3 in DNA: TGCGCCAGCAGCCAAACTTCCAACACCTACAATGAGCAGTTCTTC.

The V call is TRBV6-2 or TRBV6-3, the J call TRBJ1-1; TRBD1 is a possible D gene (5 bases). CDR1 and CDR2 (germline): MNHEY, SVGEGT. The CDR3 length is 12 residues. The ends were cut back, 6 bases at V and 1 base at J, with 6 bases in the middle. CDR3 in DNA: TGTGCCAGCAGAACAGGGAACACTGAAGCTTTCTTT. Its protein is CASRTGNTEAFF.

The chain couples TRBV7-8 to TRBJ2-1; 10 positions agree with TRBD2. J gave up 8 bases and V 2 bases, and 6 bases lay outside the gene matches. There are 15 residues in the CDR3. Looked up from germline, CDR1 is SGHVS and CDR2 is FQNEAQ. CDR3 DNA: TGTGCCAGCAGCTTACTAGCGGGAGTAGGGTATGAGCAGTTCTTC. Its translation is CASSLLAGVGYEQFF.

The rearrangement uses TRBV7-9 and TRBJ1-1; D is uncertain. The CDR3 extends over 13 amino acids. The germline gives CDR1 SEHNR, CDR2 FQNEAQ (reference sequence). Trimming removed 5 bases at V and 1 base at J, with 8 bases between. The CDR3 sequence: CASSPAGNTEAFF. CDR3 coding DNA: TGTGCCAGCAGCCCAGCGGGGAACACTGAAGCTTTCTTT.

The chain couples TRBV28 to TRBJ1-5; perhaps TRBD1 as D (6 bases). The CDR3 is made up of 14 amino acids. Germline V gene sequence: CDR1 MDHEN, CDR2 SYDVKM. V lost 6 bases and J 4 bases, leaving 13 bases between the germline ends. In DNA form, the CDR3 reads TGTGCCAGCAGGGTCGGGGGCGCAAATCAGCCCCAGCATTTT. Encoded protein: CASRVGGANQPQHF. The full variable domain, in which reference TRBV28 and TRBJ1-5 provide the parts outside the CDR3, is DVKVTQSSRYLVKRTGEKVFLECVQDMDHENMFWYRQDPGLGLRLIYFSYDVKMKEKGDIPEGYSVSREKKERFSLILESASTNQTSMYLCASRVGGANQPQHFGDGTRLSIL.

The CDR3 is CASSLGGGEQYF. CDR3 coding DNA: TGTGCCAGCAGCCTGGGGGGGGGGGAGCAGTACTTC. The rearrangement links TRBV6-1 to TRBJ2-7, with 7 positions matching TRBD2. The CDR3 covers 12 residues. CDR1 MNHNS and CDR2 SASEGT come from the germline V gene. V lost 6 bases and J lost 7; bases outside the gene matches: 6.

The chain joins TRBV28 to TRBJ1-1, with D maybe TRBD1 (5 bases). This CDR3 region has 14 residues. The ends were cut back, 5 bases at V and 0 bases at J, with 10 bases in the middle. CDR1 is MDHEN and CDR2 is SYDVKM in the germline V gene. The CDR3 nucleotides read TGTGCCAGCAGTCCGGGGACCTTGAACACTGAAGCTTTCTTT. It codes for CASSPGTLNTEAFF.

This clonotype was seen only a few times. The chain employs TRBV27 and TRBJ2-5; no firm D call. The CDR3 is 15 residues long. Per the germline V gene, CDR1 is MNHEY and CDR2 is SMNVEV (reference sequence). The V end was cut by 5 bases, the J end by 0 bases, with 13 bases between. CDR3 in amino acids: CASSPMFQNQETQYF. CDR3 coding DNA: TGTGCCAGCAGTCCTATGTTCCAGAACCAAGAGACCCAGTACTTC.

This chain links TRBV21-1 with TRBJ2-7; TRBD1 is taken as the D call from the table, unchecked against the DNA. TRBV21-1 is described as a pseudogene. This CDR3 spans 13 amino acids. CDR3 DNA: TGTGCCAGCAGGGACAGGGGTTCCCACGAGCAGTACTTC. This sequence encodes CASRDRGSHEQYF.

This clonotype was counted only a few times. The chain carries TRBV7-8 and TRBJ2-5; no reliable D call. CDR3 size: 16 residues. Trimming removed 0 bases at V and 5 bases at J, with 16 bases between. CDR1 SGHVS and CDR2 FQNEAQ come from the germline V gene. This CDR3 is CASSLAVDPLGETQYF. CDR3 bases: TGTGCCAGCAGCTTAGCTGTAGACCCGTTGGGGGAGACCCAGTACTTC. The full variable domain, rest sourced from reference TRBV7-8 and TRBJ2-5, is GAGVSQSPRYKVAKRGQDVALRCDPISGHVSLFWYQQALGQGPEFLTYFQNEAQLDKSGLPSDRFFAERPEGSVSTLKIQRTQQEDSAVYLCASSLAVDPLGETQYFGPGTRLLVL.

The V and J genes are TRBV4-2 and TRBJ1-1, with D unresolved. The CDR3 consists of 15 residues. The ends were cut back, 0 bases at V and 3 bases at J, with 11 bases in the middle. Germline V gives CDR1 LGHNA, CDR2 YNFKEQ. CDR3 nucleotide sequence: TGTGCCAGCAGCCAAGACAGCGCCTCGGACACTGAAGCTTTCTTT. Amino acid sequence: CASSQDSASDTEAFF.

This clonotype turned up a few times. The rearrangement joins TRBV20-1 to TRBJ1-6; 10 nucleotides align to TRBD1. From germline, CDR1 is DFQATT and CDR2 SNEGSKA (reference sequence). V gave up 7 bases and J gave up 7 bases; unmatched junction bases: 4. The CDR3 runs 13 residues. The CDR3 region has the DNA TGCAGTGGACAGGGGGCTCGGAATTCACCCCTCCACTTT. It is translated as CSGQGARNSPLHF.

This clonotype has a single count. CDR3 amino acids: CASSLYGTGYEQYF. Written as DNA, the CDR3 is TGTGCCAGCAGTTTATATGGAACGGGGTACGAGCAGTACTTC. The chain carries TRBV12-3 or TRBV12-4 and TRBJ2-7; D may be TRBD2 (5 bases). The germline V and J ends were trimmed by 2 bases and 4 bases, with 12 bases remaining between them. CDR3 length: 14 amino acids.

The V call is TRBV2, the J call TRBJ1-1; tentatively, D is TRBD1 (5 bases). The CDR3 has 15 residues. Germline values: CDR1 SNHLY, CDR2 FYNNEI. V was trimmed by 2 bases and J by 0 bases, leaving 10 bases between them. Here the CDR3 DNA reads TGTGCCAGCAGTGAACAGGGAATTATGAACACTGAAGCTTTCTTT. It is translated as CASSEQGIMNTEAFF.

The chain couples TRBV6-1 to TRBJ1-1, with TRBD1 identical over 8 bases. The length of the CDR3 is 14 residues. V was clipped by 11 bases and J by 2 bases; unmatched bases: 10. CDR1 is MNHNS, CDR2 SASEGT, per germline. The chain's CDR3 is CAGWDRSLNTEAFF. Written as DNA, the CDR3 is TGTGCCGGCTGGGACAGGTCACTCAACACTGAAGCTTTCTTT.

This clonotype was detected only a few times. The chain carries TRBV20-1 and TRBJ2-7; TRBD1 aligns across 7 bases. In germline, CDR1 is DFQATT, CDR2 SNEGSKA (reference sequence). The CDR3 length is 14 residues. V gave up 3 bases and J gave up 3 bases; unmatched junction bases: 8. In DNA, the CDR3 is TGCAGTGCTAGCGAGACAGGGAGCGACTACGAGCAGTACTTC. This translates into CSASETGSDYEQYF.

J is TRBJ2-5 and V is TRBV2, with 9 bases that match TRBD1. Germline lookup yields CDR1 SNHLY and CDR2 FYNNEI. V gave up 8 bases and J gave up 2 bases; unmatched junction bases: 6. The CDR3 extends over 14 amino acids. CDR3 nucleotide sequence: TGTGCCAGCCTCCTGGACAGGGGACAAGAGACCCAGTACTTC. Residues: CASLLDRGQETQYF. The full variable domain, with the rest looked up from reference TRBV2 and TRBJ2-5, is EPEVTQTPSHQVTQMGQEVILRCVPISNHLYFYWYRQILGQKVEFLVSFYNNEISEKSEIFDDQFSVERPDGSNFTLKIRSTKLEDSAMYFCASLLDRGQETQYFGPGTRLLVL.

This clonotype showed up just a few times. The genes are TRBV20-1 and TRBJ1-2, with 10 nucleotides matching TRBD1. Germline loops: CDR1 DFQATT, CDR2 SNEGSKA (reference sequence). The J segment lost 8 bases and the V segment lost 5 bases, leaving 11 bases of the junction unmatched. This CDR3 is built from 14 residues. The CDR3 DNA sequence: TGCAGTGCTGTCTCGGGGACAGGGGTGGTGGGCTACACCTTC. Translated: CSAVSGTGVVGYTF.

CDR3 nucleotides: TGTGCCAGCAGCTTAGGTCTCTCGACTACACAAGAGACCCAGTACTTC. Protein product: CASSLGLSTTQETQYF. The chain recombines TRBV7-8 with TRBJ2-5, with D tentatively TRBD2 (5 bases). V was clipped by 1 base and J by 2 bases, with 14 bases between them. Germline-derived CDR1 and CDR2 are SGHVS and FQNEAQ. CDR3 size: 16 residues.

The rearrangement joins TRBV30 to TRBJ1-6, with 12 bases identical to TRBD1. CDR3 length: 16 residues. The V and J ends lost 0 bases and 9 bases, in that order; junction bases with no gene match: 6. CDR1 and CDR2 (germline): GTSNPN, SVGIG (reference sequence). CDR3 sequence: CAWSVLGGQGASPLHF. The CDR3 DNA reads as TGTGCCTGGAGTGTACTAGGGGGACAGGGGGCTTCACCCCTCCACTTT.